The subject of this entry is one T cell receptor (beta chain). The sample belongs to a study of blood T cell repertoires in COVID-19. About the study: The United States, Italy and Spain were the sources of the acute and convalescent COVID-19 samples. Sources were T cells, B-cell-depleted T cells, or PBMCs; the material itself was cDNA or gDNA.

Original processing notes: The assay estimated nucleated cells by amplifying reference gene primers. Produced via immunoSEQ multiplex PCR; TCRdb's table is partial and in-frame only. The V and J calls and the clone size are those of that table, but D and trimming were determined from the DNA. The sample consists of hundreds of thousands of clones, roughly 90% of them appearing once. V gave up 2 bases and J gave up 11 bases, with 9 bases separating them. The CDR3 consists of 11 residues. Per the germline V gene, CDR1 is SQVTM and CDR2 is ANQGSEA. The sequenced material came from peripheral blood. The source of this sequence is a woman in her sixties or seventies with acute or convalescent COVID-19. This sequence joins TRBV29-1 and TRBJ1-4; D remains ambiguous. CDR3 DNA sequence: TGCAGCGTTGAATACGCGGGGAAACTGTTTTTT. Encoded protein: CSVEYAGKLFF.